The clone carrying this T cell receptor (beta chain) was seen a few times. Its antigen is still unknown. The sample comes from a study of regulatory T cells in long-lasting Graves disease. Points from the study as a whole: TCR diversity in persistent Graves' patients was below that of newly diagnosed ones. Among persistent patients, a larger number of public clonotypes were shared (around 3,000) than among newly diagnosed patients (roughly 1,000).

Time point denoted: persistent/refractory GD, antithyroid drugs over 5 years with positive TRAb. With RNA extracted from PBMCs as input, the TCR library was made. The authors drew patients from an endocrinology department in Xi'an, China. About 8.8 milliliters of peripheral blood were drawn into EDTA tubes. Construction of TCR beta libraries relied on iRepertoire HTBI primers and on Arm-PCR targeting CDR3 regions. TCRdb fed the multiplex PCR reads into MiXCR, producing one record per CDR3 protein. Of approximately 400,000 distinct CDR3 sequences in the sample, 20% to 25% were seen once. The origin of this receptor is a woman between 40 and 55 years old with Graves disease. Specimen: peripheral blood mononuclear cells (PBMCs), collected when the disease was refractory, from a patient treated with antithyroid drugs.

CDR3 sequence (DNA): TGTGCCACCCGGTCGGGGCCGGGCACCGGGGAGCTGTTTTTT. This translates into CATRSGPGTGELFF. The rearrangement uses TRBV24-1 and TRBJ2-2; D may match TRBD1 or TRBD2 (5 bases each). This CDR3 region has 14 residues. With 9 bases removed from V and 4 bases from J, the gap between germline ends came to 14 bases. Germline CDR1 is KGHDR and CDR2 is SFDVKD.